This is a list of T cell receptor beta chains from one sample in a study of CD8 T cells in ankylosing spondylitis. TCRdb re-derived calls from the 5' RACE reads in MiXCR, one entry per CDR3 protein. The sample consists of about 330,000 distinct CDR3 sequences, 6.5% to 10% of them appearing once. Sequencing input: blood, either unsorted or a sorted T cell fraction (not recorded which). These receptors originate from a male donor with ankylosing spondylitis. The CDR3 runs from the conserved cysteine through the conserved F or W. Fields, in order: V gene, J gene, clone size, CDR3 protein. Some rows mark clone size as missing; the rest say once, few, many or name a class of expanded clone.

TRBV29-1	TRBJ2-3	many	CSVVLASDTQYF
TRBV7-9	TRBJ1-1	few	CASSLLAGANTEAFF
TRBV20-1	TRBJ2-1	.	CSARDTRGLAGGGSYNEQFF
TRBV20-1	TRBJ2-1	few	CSASEREWYNEQFF
TRBV9	TRBJ2-3	few	CASSPGQPQYF
TRBV12-3/TRBV12-4	TRBJ2-1	.	CASSLGVAGGLYNEQFF
TRBV12-3/TRBV12-4	TRBJ2-7	few	CASSLLLAGLNEQYF
TRBV6-2/TRBV6-3	TRBJ1-5	.	CASSAHRGGNQPQHF
TRBV7-9	TRBJ2-3	few	CASSPPNVRVHGTQYF
TRBV4-1	TRBJ1-2	many	CASSRSGQQANYGYTF
TRBV12-3/TRBV12-4	TRBJ1-2	many	CASSPGTHYGYTF
TRBV6-1	TRBJ2-1	few	CASSPGTRAGNEQFF
TRBV5-1	TRBJ2-3	many	CASSLDPQYSQYF
TRBV12-3/TRBV12-4	TRBJ2-2	.	CACSTPGLAGLVKTGELFF
TRBV12-3/TRBV12-4	TRBJ2-7	.	CASSLGRGIGDEQYF
TRBV24-1	TRBJ2-1	.	CATSDTGSILEQFF
TRBV7-3	TRBJ1-1	.	CASSLNAGNTEAFF
TRBV7-9	TRBJ1-1	.	CASRRVLGVMNTEAFF
TRBV24-1	TRBJ2-1	few	CATRGTSDSYNEQFF
TRBV15	TRBJ1-3	.	CATSRGLSLSSGNTIYF
TRBV12-3/TRBV12-4	TRBJ1-5	.	CASSSGTGANQPQHF
TRBV20-1	TRBJ1-2	many	CSANRGGNYGYTF
TRBV4-3	TRBJ2-1	.	CASSQDPLAGVNEQFF
TRBV9	TRBJ2-1	many	CASSPFDSNNEQFF
TRBV24-1	TRBJ2-5	few	CATSRQGVETQYF
TRBV18	TRBJ2-1	.	CASSVIRGRPYNEQFF
TRBV20-1	TRBJ2-7	few	CSARELAGGHSPYEQYF
TRBV30	TRBJ2-5	few	CAWSHKGGETQYF
TRBV11-1	TRBJ1-1	.	CASSLAVSQGRGPITEAFF
TRBV3-1	TRBJ2-5	.	CASSQYLIQETQYF
TRBV11-1	TRBJ2-1	.	CASRSRAPEQFF
TRBV20-1	TRBJ2-4	.	CSARGTGQRKNIQYF
TRBV5-4	TRBJ2-7	.	CASSLDSKRGAEQYF
TRBV18	TRBJ1-5	.	CASSPGRDDQPQHF
TRBV7-8	TRBJ1-3	once	CASLEGTGAGNTIYF
TRBV6-1	TRBJ1-5	.	CASSEAQFSNQPQHF
TRBV11-1	TRBJ2-1	.	CASSSRKRESREQFF
TRBV12-3/TRBV12-4	TRBJ2-1	few	CASTSGLAGLIREQFF
TRBV6-1	TRBJ2-4	many	CATSEGLAKNIQYF
TRBV5-1	TRBJ2-1	few	CASSQLGPYNEQFF
TRBV4-1	TRBJ2-2	few	CASSQLLAGWTGELFF
TRBV4-3	TRBJ2-1	many	CASSQDRSSPNEQFF